Presented here are 22 T cell receptor beta chains from one specimen sequenced in a study of T-cell memory formation after mild COVID-19. Using its own MiXCR run on the 5' RACE reads, TCRdb lists one record per CDR3 protein. The repertoire consists of under 300,000 distinct CDR3 sequences, with around 8% occurring once and the leading ten covering roughly 22%. Sample: PBMCs or a T cell subset sorted from them (not recorded which). These receptors all come from a man between 18 and 29 years old who had mild COVID-19 (a few samples of this study predate the infection). Cell type and time point are not known.

This chain uses TRBV18 with TRBJ1-1, with D unresolved. CDR3 length: 14 residues. V was pared by 2 bases and J by 2 bases, with 9 bases between. The germline V gene encodes CDR1 KGHSH and CDR2 LQKENI. The CDR3 DNA follows: TGTGCCAGCTCACCAGGGAAGGGCAACACTGAAGCTTTCTTT. It translates to CASSPGKGNTEAFF.

J is TRBJ2-3 and V is TRBV29-1, with 9 bases matching TRBD2. Trimming cost V 1 base and J 4 bases; bases outside gene matches: 6. CDR1 and CDR2 (germline): SQVTM, ANQGSEA. The CDR3 covers 15 residues. Written as DNA, the CDR3 is TGCAGCGTTGAAGGAGGGCGGGGGGGCCCAGATACGCAGTATTTT. Residues: CSVEGGRGGPDTQYF.

This clonotype appeared a few times. The rearrangement joins TRBV3-1 to TRBJ1-6; 7 bases fit TRBD1. Germline values: CDR1 LGHDT, CDR2 YNNKEL (reference sequence). Trimming at V came to 6 bases and at J to 8 bases, leaving 7 bases not matched to a gene. The CDR3 totals 14 residues. DNA for the CDR3: TGTGCCAGCAGACTCACGACAGGGTATTCACCCCTCCACTTT. Translated: CASRLTTGYSPLHF.

Worth noting for this clonotype: It may be a read error: a sequence one base away is much more abundant. This sequence joins TRBV4-3 and TRBJ1-2; TRBD1 might be the D (6 bases). V lost 0 bases, J lost 6 bases, and 14 bases lay in between. Germline V gene data show CDR1 as LGHNA and CDR2 as YSLEER. This CDR3 spans 15 amino acids. CDR3 sequence: CASSQEGGGFDGYTF. CDR3 DNA sequence: TGCGCCAGCAGCCAAGAGGGAGGGGGATTCGATGGCTACACCTTC.

There are a few counts of this clonotype. The chain couples TRBV4-3 to TRBJ2-2, with D possibly matching TRBD1 (5 bases). The germline V and J ends were trimmed by 0 bases and 1 base, with 12 bases remaining between them. CDR3 length: 17 amino acids. Germline lookup yields CDR1 LGHNA and CDR2 YSLEER. CDR3 DNA sequence: TGCGCCAGCAGCCAAGAAAGGGCAGGGCTGAACACCGGGGAGCTGTTTTTT. Translation: CASSQERAGLNTGELFF.

The rearrangement uses TRBV30 and TRBJ1-5; D remains ambiguous. Trimming pared 3 bases from V and 5 bases from J, leaving 11 bases between. The CDR3 length is 13 residues. Germline CDR1 reads GTSNPN; CDR2 reads SVGIG (reference sequence). This CDR3 reads CAWSLLLDQPQHF. As DNA, the CDR3 is TGTGCCTGGAGCCTACTCCTGGATCAGCCCCAGCATTTT.

This clonotype appeared a single time. The rearrangement uses TRBV27 and TRBJ2-3; D could derive from TRBD1 or TRBD2 (6 bases each). CDR1 and CDR2 from the germline V gene are MNHEY and SMNVEV (reference sequence). This CDR3 spans 15 amino acids. Trimming removed 4 bases from V and 2 bases from J, with 13 bases in between. CDR3 sequence reads: CASSWGADYTDTQYF. CDR3 DNA sequence: TGTGCCAGCAGTTGGGGGGCAGACTACACAGATACGCAGTATTTT.

The chain has TRBV3-1 and TRBJ1-1; D remains unclear. V lost 4 bases and J lost 0, with 9 bases in between. The CDR3 loop spans 14 amino acids. Germline CDR1 LGHDT, CDR2 YNNKEL (reference sequence). The CDR3 DNA sequence: TGTGCCAGCAGCCTCCGGGATCTGAACACTGAAGCTTTCTTT. Translated, it gives CASSLRDLNTEAFF.

Only a few counts were recorded for this clonotype. V usage is TRBV28 and J usage is TRBJ2-2, with 7 nucleotides matching TRBD1. J gave up 7 bases and V 5 bases, and 13 bases lay outside the gene matches. Germline lookup yields CDR1 MDHEN and CDR2 SYDVKM. This CDR3 has 16 residues. CDR3 in DNA: TGTGCCAGCAGTCTACGCCTGACAGGGTGGAGCGGGGAGCTGTTTTTT. Residues: CASSLRLTGWSGELFF.

This chain joins TRBV7-7 and TRBJ2-5; TRBD2 is a possible D gene (6 bases). Germline assignment: CDR1 SSHAT and CDR2 FNYEAQ (reference sequence). This CDR3 has 14 residues. V lost 5 bases to trimming and J lost 3 bases, with 13 bases between them. The CDR3 reads CASSPGTFEETQYF. DNA for the CDR3: TGTGCCAGCAGCCCCGGGACTTTCGAAGAGACCCAGTACTTC.

The table lists this clonotype with a few counts. The junction shows a germline mismatch at one end, possibly a read error. The chain is built from TRBV20-1 and TRBJ1-2, with D uncertain. Germline V CDR1 and CDR2: DFQATT, SNEGSKA (reference sequence). CDR3 size: 12 residues. For the CDR3, the DNA is TGCAGTGCTAGGGGAAATATGCCTGATCTATTCTTC. Translated, it gives CSARGNMPDLFF.

This clonotype was detected a few times. The rearrangement joins TRBV7-9 to TRBJ2-5; 10 bases align to TRBD2. The germline CDR1 and CDR2 sequences are SEHNR and FQNEAQ (reference sequence). V dropped 0 bases and J dropped 3; count of bases not matched to a gene: 10. The CDR3 length is 18 residues. CDR3: CASSLASSGGAYEETQYF. DNA of the CDR3: TGTGCCAGCAGCTTAGCCTCCAGCGGGGGGGCCTACGAAGAGACCCAGTACTTC. Combining the CDR3 with reference TRBV7-9 and TRBJ2-5 gives the whole variable domain DTGVSQNPRHKITKRGQNVTFRCDPISEHNRLYWYRQTLGQGPEFLTYFQNEAQLEKSRLLSDRFSAERPKGSFSTLEIQRTEQGDSAMYLCASSLASSGGAYEETQYFGPGTRLLVL.

The chain recombines TRBV6-5 with TRBJ1-1; D gene uncertain. Per germline, CDR1 MNHEY and CDR2 SVGAGI. This CDR3 is built from 13 residues. Trimming left V 3 bases short and J 0 bases short, with 5 bases between. The CDR3 nucleotides are TGTGCCAGCAGTTATAAGATGAACACTGAAGCTTTCTTT. As protein: CASSYKMNTEAFF.

The gene calls are TRBV7-8 and TRBJ2-2; maybe TRBD1 (5 bases). The CDR3 totals 14 residues. V shed 5 bases and J shed 4 bases, with 11 bases lying between them. In germline, CDR1 is SGHVS, CDR2 FQNEAQ. CDR3 DNA: TGTGCCAGCAGCCCCCGCAGGGTCACCGGGGAGCTGTTTTTT. This translates into CASSPRRVTGELFF.

The rearrangement uses TRBV18 and TRBJ1-1; a weak D match, TRBD1 (5 bases). The CDR3 is made up of 13 amino acids. Per germline, CDR1 KGHSH and CDR2 LQKENI. V gave up 10 bases and J gave up 3 bases, with 15 bases separating them. For the CDR3, the DNA is TGTGCCACCTCCCCTTCCAGGGACACTGAAGCTTTCTTT. It translates to CATSPSRDTEAFF.

This clonotype was seen more than once but under ten times. The chain recombines TRBV4-1 with TRBJ2-1; D is possibly TRBD1 or TRBD2 (6 bases each). Germline V gives CDR1 MGHRA, CDR2 YSYEKL. This CDR3 is built from 17 residues. V dropped 2 bases and J dropped 3 bases, with 17 bases sitting between them. The CDR3 region has the DNA TGCGCCAGCAGCCAACGGGGGCGAGGTGGCGGCTACAATGAGCAGTTCTTC. It encodes CASSQRGRGGGYNEQFF.

This clonotype was counted many times. The chain employs TRBV20-1 and TRBJ1-2; D gene uncertain. V was cut by 1 base and J by 5 bases, with 14 bases left in between. The CDR3 length is 14 residues. Germline V gene lookup returns CDR1 DFQATT and CDR2 SNEGSKA (reference sequence). The CDR3 region is CSARAFQETYGYTF. The CDR3 coding sequence is TGCAGTGCTAGAGCCTTTCAGGAGACATATGGCTACACCTTC.

This clonotype was seen a handful of times. This chain connects TRBV5-4 to TRBJ2-1; D tentatively reads TRBD1 or TRBD2 (5 bases each). V was pared by 2 bases and J by 6 bases, with 12 bases between. The CDR3 is 14 residues long. Germline assignment: CDR1 SGHNT and CDR2 YYREEE (reference sequence). CDR3 coding DNA: TGTGCCAGCAGCTTCGGCCCAGGGAGCAATGAGCAGTTCTTC. It translates to CASSFGPGSNEQFF.

This clonotype came up a few times. The V call is TRBV5-1, the J call TRBJ1-5, with D hard to call. Trimming took off 3 bases at V and 4 bases at J, with 14 bases between the two ends. The length of the CDR3 is 15 residues. Germline V lookup: CDR1 SGHRS, CDR2 YFSETQ. CDR3 coding DNA: TGCGCCAGCAGCTCACGCCCGGACCTTAATCAGCCCCAGCATTTT. The encoded protein is CASSSRPDLNQPQHF.

This clonotype was found a few times. The rearrangement joins TRBV5-1 to TRBJ2-7; D is uncertain. CDR3 length equals 13 residues. The ends were cut back, 3 bases at V and 6 bases at J, with 13 bases in the middle. Germline CDR1 is SGHRS and CDR2 is YFSETQ. The CDR3 spells CASSWTGLGEQYF. The CDR3 nucleotides read TGCGCCAGCAGCTGGACCGGGTTAGGCGAGCAGTACTTC.

This clonotype occurred a few times. V and J are TRBV7-9 and TRBJ2-1, with 8 bases matching TRBD2. J gave up 0 bases and V 5 bases, and 3 bases lay outside the gene matches. The CDR3 is 15 residues long. CDR1 SEHNR and CDR2 FQNEAQ come from the germline V gene (reference sequence). Here the CDR3 DNA reads TGTGCCAGCAGCGGCAGCGGGAGCTCCTACAATGAGCAGTTCTTC. Amino acid sequence: CASSGSGSSYNEQFF.

J is TRBJ2-1 and V is TRBV7-3; the match to TRBD2 covers 8 bases. The CDR3 extends over 18 amino acids. V lost 4 bases and J lost 5; bases outside the gene matches: 16. Germline CDR1 SGHTA, CDR2 FQGTGA. CDR3 residues: CASSYGGLFAGGDNEQFF. CDR3 DNA sequence: TGTGCCAGCAGCTACGGTGGACTTTTTGCGGGGGGTGACAATGAGCAGTTCTTC. Variable domain in full (rest from reference TRBV7-3 and TRBJ2-1): GAGVSQTPSNKVTEKGKYVELRCDPISGHTALYWYRQSLGQGPEFLIYFQGTGAADDSGLPNDRFFAVRPEGSVSTLKIQRTERGDSAVYLCASSYGGLFAGGDNEQFFGPGTRLTVL.